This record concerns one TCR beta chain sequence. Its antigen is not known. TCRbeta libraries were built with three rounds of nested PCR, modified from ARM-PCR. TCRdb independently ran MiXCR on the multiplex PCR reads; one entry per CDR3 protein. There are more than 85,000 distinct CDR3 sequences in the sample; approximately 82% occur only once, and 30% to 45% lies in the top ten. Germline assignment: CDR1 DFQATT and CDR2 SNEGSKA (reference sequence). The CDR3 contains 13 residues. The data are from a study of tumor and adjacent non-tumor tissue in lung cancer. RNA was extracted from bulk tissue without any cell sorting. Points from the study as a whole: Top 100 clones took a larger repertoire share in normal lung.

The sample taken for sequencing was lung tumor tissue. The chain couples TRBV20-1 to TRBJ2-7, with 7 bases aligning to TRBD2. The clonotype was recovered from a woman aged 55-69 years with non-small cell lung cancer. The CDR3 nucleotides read TGCGATGCTATAGAAAGCGGGACTTACGAGCAGTACTTC. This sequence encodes CDAIESGTYEQYF.